A selection of T cell receptor beta chains follows, all from one sample in a study of shared clonotypes between healthy human individuals. TCRdb's table, derived via immunoSEQ multiplex PCR, lists solely in-frame clones and lacks some. The table has millions of clones, 85% to 95% seen once. Sequencing was done on a sample of naive CD4+ T cells sorted from blood. The receptors derive from a man between 18 and 35 years old in good health. Both conserved end residues are part of each CDR3. D genes are given only for firm matches. The size field is filled for only some rows; it gives once, few, many or a size class.

clone size: -
D gene: -
V gene: TRBV28
J gene: TRBJ1-1
CDR3 protein: CASKEIGLEAFF
CDR3 DNA: TGTGCCAGCAAGGAGATCGGACTTGAAGCTTTCTTT

clone size: -
D gene: TRBD2
V gene: TRBV2
J gene: TRBJ2-3
CDR3 protein: CASSAAGAFADTQYF
CDR3 DNA: TGTGCCAGCAGTGCGGCGGGAGCGTTCGCAGATACGCAGTATTTT

clone size: -
D gene: TRBD1
V gene: TRBV6-5
J gene: TRBJ2-7
CDR3 protein: CASSYSVGGTGEQYF
CDR3 DNA: TGTGCCAGCAGTTACTCTGTTGGCGGGACAGGCGAGCAGTACTTC

clone size: once
D gene: TRBD2
V gene: TRBV6-1
J gene: TRBJ2-5
CDR3 protein: CASSANPAGGGAEETQYF
CDR3 DNA: TGTGCCAGCAGTGCAAACCCCGCTGGCGGGGGGGCGGAAGAGACCCAGTACTTC

clone size: -
D gene: -
V gene: TRBV9
J gene: TRBJ1-1
CDR3 protein: CASSVTAGRMNTEAFF
CDR3 DNA: TGTGCCAGCAGCGTAACGGCAGGTCGCATGAACACTGAAGCTTTCTTT

clone size: -
D gene: TRBD1
V gene: TRBV11-3
J gene: TRBJ2-3
CDR3 protein: CASSAGQGKASTDTQYF
CDR3 DNA: TGTGCCAGCAGCGCGGGACAGGGGAAAGCTAGCACAGATACGCAGTATTTT

clone size: -
D gene: -
V gene: TRBV5-1
J gene: TRBJ2-5
CDR3 protein: CASSLRGIQETQYF
CDR3 DNA: TGCGCCAGCAGCTTACGGGGTATCCAAGAGACCCAGTACTTC

clone size: -
D gene: -
V gene: TRBV30
J gene: TRBJ1-3
CDR3 protein: CAWSSGIAGNTIYF
CDR3 DNA: TGTGCCTGGAGTTCAGGGATAGCTGGAAACACCATATATTTT

clone size: -
D gene: TRBD2
V gene: TRBV29-1
J gene: TRBJ2-7
CDR3 protein: CSVEMGSGRGYEQYF
CDR3 DNA: TGCAGCGTTGAAATGGGGAGCGGGAGGGGCTACGAGCAGTACTTC

clone size: -
D gene: TRBD1
V gene: TRBV5-1
J gene: TRBJ1-4
CDR3 protein: CASSLGQGVNEKLFF
CDR3 DNA: TGCGCCAGCAGCTTGGGACAGGGAGTAAATGAAAAACTGTTTTTT

clone size: -
D gene: -
V gene: TRBV5-4
J gene: TRBJ1-1
CDR3 protein: CASSFFRNTEAFF
CDR3 DNA: TGTGCCAGCAGCTTCTTTAGGAACACTGAAGCTTTCTTT

clone size: -
D gene: -
V gene: TRBV29-1
J gene: TRBJ1-1
CDR3 protein: CSVASMNTEAFF
CDR3 DNA: TGCAGCGTGGCCTCGATGAACACTGAAGCTTTCTTT

clone size: -
D gene: -
V gene: TRBV6-1
J gene: TRBJ1-1
CDR3 protein: CASSTGLNTEAFF
CDR3 DNA: TGTGCCAGCAGTACAGGGCTGAACACTGAAGCTTTCTTT

clone size: -
D gene: TRBD2
V gene: TRBV18
J gene: TRBJ2-1
CDR3 protein: CASSPRTSGGSYNEQFF
CDR3 DNA: TGTGCCAGCTCTCCCAGGACTAGCGGGGGGTCTTACAATGAGCAGTTCTTC

clone size: -
D gene: -
V gene: TRBV5-1
J gene: TRBJ2-5
CDR3 protein: CASSLGGQETQYF
CDR3 DNA: TGCGCCAGCAGCTTGGGTGGGCAAGAGACCCAGTACTTC

clone size: few
D gene: TRBD1
V gene: TRBV18
J gene: TRBJ1-6
CDR3 protein: CASSLVQGANSPLHF
CDR3 DNA: TGTGCCAGCTCACTGGTACAGGGGGCAAATTCACCCCTCCACTTT

clone size: -
D gene: TRBD1
V gene: TRBV9
J gene: TRBJ2-3
CDR3 protein: CASSVLGTGGDTQYF
CDR3 DNA: TGTGCCAGCAGCGTACTCGGGACAGGGGGAGATACGCAGTATTTT

clone size: -
D gene: -
V gene: TRBV11-2
J gene: TRBJ1-2
CDR3 protein: CASSSNGGSYTF
CDR3 DNA: TGTGCCAGCAGCTCCAACGGGGGGAGCTACACCTTC

clone size: -
D gene: TRBD2
V gene: TRBV7-2
J gene: TRBJ2-3
CDR3 protein: CASSLQSGLAGVSADTQYF
CDR3 DNA: TGTGCCAGCAGCTTACAATCGGGACTAGCGGGAGTGTCGGCAGATACGCAGTATTTT

clone size: -
D gene: -
V gene: TRBV5-4
J gene: TRBJ1-1
CDR3 protein: CASSLIQGNTEAFF
CDR3 DNA: TGTGCCAGCAGCTTGATACAGGGGAACACTGAAGCTTTCTTT

clone size: -
D gene: -
V gene: TRBV9
J gene: TRBJ2-3
CDR3 protein: CASSVHVLPTDTQYF
CDR3 DNA: TGTGCCAGCAGCGTCCACGTCCTCCCCACAGATACGCAGTATTTT

clone size: -
D gene: TRBD1
V gene: TRBV7-2
J gene: TRBJ1-1
CDR3 protein: CASSLFDRVGAFF
CDR3 DNA: TGTGCCAGCAGCCTATTCGACAGGGTCGGAGCTTTCTTT

clone size: -
D gene: -
V gene: TRBV6-5
J gene: TRBJ2-7
CDR3 protein: CASSFGSAYEQYF
CDR3 DNA: TGTGCCAGCAGTTTCGGCTCTGCCTACGAGCAGTACTTC

clone size: -
D gene: TRBD1
V gene: TRBV10-3
J gene: TRBJ1-5
CDR3 protein: CAISATGGKANQPQHF
CDR3 DNA: TGTGCCATCAGCGCGACAGGGGGGAAGGCTAATCAGCCCCAGCATTTT

clone size: -
D gene: -
V gene: TRBV5-6
J gene: TRBJ1-2
CDR3 protein: CASSLVLQDGSMGYTF
CDR3 DNA: TGTGCCAGCAGCTTGGTTTTACAGGATGGAAGTATGGGCTACACCTTC